Listed here is a single TCR beta chain. The target of this receptor is not known. The receptor library was made with 5' RACE. Preparation of each TCR library used approximately 3,500 ng of total RNA. For each sample, cDNA was synthesized in eight separate reactions using SMARTScribe reverse transcriptase. During cDNA synthesis, unique molecular identifiers containing a 6-nucleotide sample barcode were introduced by template switching. Amplification of TCRalpha and TCRbeta cDNA involved two nested PCRs of approximately 17 and 9 cycles, and each PCR was followed by bead purification. Before amplification, cDNA was treated with uracil DNA-glycosylase and purified using the QIAquick PCR purification kit. The second PCR was the step at which Illumina TruSeq-compatible adapters and sample-specific barcodes were added. TapeStation and Qubit were used to check library quality and concentration, and 4 to 6 ng of each library was pooled. Sequencing of the pooled libraries was done on an Illumina HiSeq2500 single-index Rapid Run using custom sequencing primers and 2 x 100 bp reads. Per the authors' processing: MiGEC version 1.2.6 was used for UMI-based consensus assembly to correct PCR and sequencing errors. V(D)J alignment, clonotype assembly and CDR3 extraction were performed with MiXCR version 2.1.1. To normalise gene usage, clonotype sharing and MAIT/NKT TCR abundance, the analysis used the top 1000, 10 000 and 20 000 clonotypes per sample. Diversity was computed as the inverse Simpson index with the vegan R package after downsampling to 27 000 UMIs. Statistical testing used paired Mann-Whitney U tests on the discordant twin pairs and applied Benjamini-Hochberg correction for multiple testing. Following reprocessing of the reads by TCRdb, the data hold one row per CDR3 protein sequence and no DNA is available. TCRdb's processing, not the authors' own work, is the source of the V and J calls. This sample's listing comprises approximately 45,000 distinct CDR3 sequences. The top ten clonotypes cover 5.3% of the sample.

From each donor, a roughly 2.7 ml peripheral blood sample was collected into PAXgene tubes and kept at -80 degrees C. Without T cell sorting, total RNA was isolated from whole blood using the PAXgene blood miRNA kit on an automated QIAcube. Deep TCRalpha and TCRbeta repertoire profiling with unique molecular barcoding was performed on peripheral blood of monozygotic twin pairs concordant or discordant for inflammatory bowel disease. Smoking habits were recorded for all twin pairs, and individuals were classified as current, former or never smokers. This sample is part of a study of monozygotic twins with inflammatory bowel disease (dated 2019 in TCRdb). About the investigation overall: The complete study included 28 monozygotic twin pairs: 19 IBD-discordant Danish pairs and nine German pairs, of which four were IBD-concordant and five were IBD-discordant. The search for disease-associated traits relied mainly on comparing, within discordant pairs, IBD patients with their genetically identical healthy co-twins. Each individual had, on average, about 151 000 unique TCRalpha sequences and 181 000 unique TCRbeta sequences available for analysis. Points the paper makes about the study in general: The results gave no support for a single strong signal or clonotype linked to IBD. Different T cell subtypes could not be distinguished in the analysis. IBD patients had lower TCRbeta repertoire diversity, measured by the inverse Simpson index, than their healthy co-twins. Fewer clonotypes were shared with other individuals by IBD patients than by healthy twins, most markedly in patients showing signs of disease activity. Because patients were on differing immunosuppressive treatments, the repertoires may have picked up extra background noise and inter-individual variability. No difference in repertoire similarity was observed between concordant and discordant twins, possibly owing to limited statistical power.

Per the germline V gene (reference sequence), LGHDT is the CDR1 and YNNKEL is the CDR2. The CDR3 starts with the cysteine, ends with the phenylalanine, and has 19 residues. No DNA accompanies this entry. Input material: blood. This clonotype was obtained from a human donor with ulcerative colitis or Crohn's disease, or a healthy co-twin of an affected twin (not recorded which). The V and J genes are TRBV3-1 and TRBJ1-4; as DNA is missing, the TRBD1 call by TCRdb cannot be tested. The CDR3 region has the sequence CASSQVAGPTSAWVGKLFF. Outside the CDR3, residues come from the reference TRBV3-1 and TRBJ1-4 proteins, so the full variable domain is: DTAVSQTPKYLVTQMGNDKSIKCEQNLGHDTMYWYKQDSKKFLKIMFSYNNKELIINETVPNRFSPKSPDKAHLNLHINSLELGDSAVYFCASSQVAGPTSAWVGKLFFGSGTQLSVL.